The entry below describes one T cell receptor beta chain. It lacks a known antigen. No quality values exist for individual bases; no much larger clone is one base distant. These data come from a study of T cell repertoires in cytomegalovirus infection (dated by TCRdb to 2018 to 2020). Study-level background: The peptide stimulations were aimed at well-studied HLA-B-restricted epitopes as well as recently identified HLA-C-restricted CMV epitopes, whose presentation resists viral immunomodulation. Because public TCR beta signatures pointed to carriage of CMV infection together with the matching HLA type, the HLA type of each donor mattered for the analysis.

The investigation overall reported the following: The ex vivo response was dominated by HLA-C-restricted CMV-specific TCR beta clonotypes, and the single most frequent clonotype in two of eight donors was supplied by these HLA-C-restricted clonotypes. In both this cohort and an independent cohort of over 350 donors, the cumulative frequency of public TCR beta family members distinguished carriers of CMV infection plus the relevant HLA type.

A distance of 13 bases separates the germline ends of V and J, which lose 1 base and 1 base respectively. The CDR3 covers 17 residues, taking in both the cysteine and the phenylalanine. Only CDR3 DNA remains: 51 bases, in frame from the first base. For CDR1 and CDR2, the germline V gene lists MNHEY and SVGEGT. Explained via the paper, the treatment or condition label denotes: in vitro stimulation with specific CMV peptide epitopes to enrich CMV-specific T cells. The sample was run on an Illumina HiSeq 1500. The raw public data were reprocessed by TCRdb itself: fastp quality trimming at Q25, MiXCR clonotype calling, in-frame beta chains only. Each record represents a unique CDR3 protein, reported with the most common genes and DNA among its rows. The table for this sample lists some 110,000 distinct CDR3 sequences; approximately 30% of them were counted only once. About 54% of the sample goes to the ten largest clones.

Sample: CD8+ T cells from cultured PBMCs, taken from culture after CMV antigen stimulation. This sequence uses TRBV6-2 or TRBV6-3 and TRBJ2-2; TRBD2 is a possible D gene, resting on 6 matching bases. This receptor was obtained from a human donor in good health (CMV status not recorded). Some clones in this sample may be carry-over from other donors' samples. The DNA sequence follows: TGTGCCAGCAGTTACTTGTTCGGTAGCGGGAACACCGGGGAGCTGTTTTTT. This sequence encodes CASSYLFGSGNTGELFF.